This TCR beta chain stems from a study of blood T cell repertoires in COVID-19. The repertoire was sequenced with immunoSEQ multiplex PCR; TCRdb's copy has only in-frame clones and lacks some. Counted here are 150,000 or so clones, about 85% occurring once; the ten biggest clones make up around 1.6%. The CDR3 consists of 14 residues. The germline V and J ends were trimmed by 2 bases and 5 bases, with 12 bases remaining between them. The germline V gene has CDR1 LGHNA and CDR2 YNFKEQ. V gene TRBV4-2 combines with J gene TRBJ1-2, with a tentative D call TRBD1 (6 bases). The TCR was taken from a human donor in a cohort sampled during active COVID-19. The specimen was peripheral blood. CDR3 amino acids: CASSQSETGYGYTF. The CDR3 nucleotides are TGTGCCAGCAGCCAATCAGAAACAGGGTATGGCTACACCTTC.